One and the same sample provided the 18 T cell receptor beta chains below, sequenced in a study of blood T cells in healthy people across ages. For the second PCR, which ran for about 6 to 11 cycles, a sample-barcoded 5' primer and a J-beta primer mix were used. TCRdb re-analysed the 5' RACE reads in MiXCR, keeping a single row per CDR3 protein. The data hold about 1.4 million distinct CDR3 sequences, with 55% to 75% observed a single time. The source material was blood. The receptor set was obtained from a man younger than 35 in good health.

V and J are TRBV4-3 and TRBJ2-1; the D is unclear. The CDR3 is made up of 12 amino acids. CDR1 LGHNA and CDR2 YSLEER come from the germline V gene. V lost 0 bases and J lost 9, with 6 bases in between. Here the CDR3 DNA reads TGCGCCAGCAGCCAAGATAGGACTGAGCAGTTCTTC. This codes for CASSQDRTEQFF.

This clonotype was seen only a few times. This chain connects TRBV10-1 to TRBJ2-3; tentatively, D is TRBD2 (5 bases). Germline CDR1 reads WNHNN; CDR2 reads SYGVQD (reference sequence). The ends were cut back, 11 bases at V and 5 bases at J, with 5 bases in the middle. The CDR3 has 9 residues. The CDR3 DNA follows: TGCGCCGCGGGAGATACGCAGTATTTT. Encoded protein: CAAGDTQYF.

The rearrangement links TRBV7-9 to TRBJ2-2, with 13 bases lining up with TRBD2. The CDR3 extends over 16 amino acids. Per the germline V gene, CDR1 is SEHNR and CDR2 is FQNEAQ (reference sequence). V was clipped by 6 bases and J by 6 bases; unmatched bases: 7. CDR3 sequence (DNA): TGTGCCAGCAGTTTACTAGCGGGAGGGCCTTCCGGGGAGCTGTTTTTT. This codes for CASSLLAGGPSGELFF.

The V gene is TRBV5-5, the J gene TRBJ2-3; 7 bases are shared with TRBD2. Germline trimming cut 5 bases from V and 1 base from J; bases unmatched to any gene: 7. From germline, CDR1 is SGHKS and CDR2 YYEKEE (reference sequence). The CDR3 has 15 amino acids. CDR3 nucleotides: TGTGCCAGCAGTGGGGGGGAGCCTCGCACAGATACGCAGTATTTT. It is translated as CASSGGEPRTDTQYF.

This clonotype showed up just a few times. The chain joins TRBV2 to TRBJ2-1; D is unclear. Germline loops: CDR1 SNHLY, CDR2 FYNNEI. CDR3 length: 11 amino acids. V lost 2 bases, J lost 9 bases, and 5 bases lay in between. CDR3 sequence (DNA): TGTGCCAGCAGTGAATATGGTGAGCAGTTCTTC. This encodes CASSEYGEQFF.

This chain joins TRBV2 and TRBJ2-2, with D tentatively TRBD2 (6 bases). The CDR3 sequence is 17 residues long. Germline-derived CDR1 and CDR2 are SNHLY and FYNNEI. V was cut by 7 bases and J by 6 bases, with 24 bases left in between. The CDR3 is CASTLGFETSGSGELFF. CDR3 sequence (DNA): TGTGCCAGCACGTTGGGCTTCGAGACTAGTGGTTCCGGGGAGCTGTTTTTT.

This chain joins TRBV6-2 or TRBV6-3 and TRBJ2-5; 7 nucleotides match TRBD2. The germline V gene has CDR1 MNHEY and CDR2 SVGEGT. This CDR3 comprises 14 residues. Trimming took 8 bases from V and 2 from J; bases not matched to a gene: 8. CDR3 residues: CASWGGSRQETQYF. The CDR3 nucleotides read TGTGCCAGCTGGGGGGGAAGTCGGCAAGAGACCCAGTACTTC.

The genes are TRBV20-1 and TRBJ2-3; 11 bases agree with TRBD2. Germline assignment: CDR1 DFQATT and CDR2 SNEGSKA (reference sequence). CDR3 length: 15 amino acids. J gave up 6 bases and V 6 bases, and 11 bases lay outside the gene matches. CDR3 nucleotides: TGCAGTGCGTCGGGGACTAGCGGTTTTTCGGATACGCAGTATTTT. It translates to CSASGTSGFSDTQYF.

The rearrangement links TRBV29-1 to TRBJ2-7, with TRBD2 matching over 13 bases. V gave up 3 bases and J gave up 5 bases; unmatched junction bases: 7. CDR1 and CDR2 (germline): SQVTM, ANQGSEA. This CDR3 comprises 15 residues. CDR3 sequence: CSVEPGLAGTHEQYF. The CDR3 bases are TGCAGCGTTGAGCCGGGACTAGCGGGGACCCACGAGCAGTACTTC.

The chain couples TRBV20-1 to TRBJ2-3, with D perhaps TRBD2 (5 bases). V was cut by 6 bases and J by 6 bases, with 16 bases left in between. CDR1 and CDR2 from the germline V gene are DFQATT and SNEGSKA (reference sequence). CDR3 length: 13 residues. CDR3 amino acids: CSAEERVSDTQYF. In nucleotides, the CDR3 is TGCAGTGCGGAGGAGCGAGTTTCTGATACGCAGTATTTT.

The chain is built from TRBV27 and TRBJ2-3; no clear D. V was clipped by 0 bases and J by 5 bases, with 6 bases between them. Germline V gives CDR1 MNHEY, CDR2 SMNVEV (reference sequence). The length of the CDR3 is 13 residues. The CDR3 nucleotides are TGTGCCAGCAGTTTATCCGTATTAGATACGCAGTATTTT. This sequence encodes CASSLSVLDTQYF.

The chain employs TRBV3-1 and TRBJ2-5; no definite D call. The DNA end is a closer match to TRBJ2-7, so the J assignment may be wrong. Germline V gene sequence: CDR1 LGHDT, CDR2 YNNKEL (reference sequence). The CDR3 is 12 residues long. This CDR3 is CASSVEVTEQYF. CDR3 nucleotide sequence: TGTGCCAGCAGCGTAGAAGTCACCGAGCAGTACTTC.

This clonotype was counted between two and nine times. The V gene is TRBV10-3, the J gene TRBJ2-3; the D call may be TRBD1 or TRBD2 (5 bases each). This CDR3 is built from 13 residues. Germline loops: CDR1 ENHRY, CDR2 SYGVKD. Trimming took 11 bases from V and 4 from J, leaving 16 bases between them. CDR3 region: CAVRDHPPDTQYF. DNA of the CDR3: TGTGCCGTCCGGGACCACCCCCCAGATACGCAGTATTTT.

This clonotype came up a few times. This rearrangement joins TRBV20-1 to TRBJ2-7; no clear D. The ends were cut back, 1 base at V and 3 bases at J, with 7 bases in the middle. Germline CDR1 is DFQATT and CDR2 is SNEGSKA (reference sequence). The CDR3 sequence is 12 residues long. DNA for the CDR3: TGCAGTGCTAGAGGAATGAACTACGAGCAGTACTTC. This translates into CSARGMNYEQYF.

V and J are TRBV5-1 and TRBJ2-3; TRBD2 agrees at 14 bases. V shed 4 bases, J shed 1 base, and the junction held 8 bases outside the gene matches. The CDR3 consists of 18 residues. The germline gives CDR1 SGHRS, CDR2 YFSETQ. Written as DNA, the CDR3 is TGCGCCAGCAGCCCCCGGACTAGCGGGAGGATCGGCACAGATACGCAGTATTTT. Encoded protein: CASSPRTSGRIGTDTQYF.

The chain joins TRBV20-1 to TRBJ1-2; D is possibly TRBD1 (6 bases). V was shortened by 0 bases and J by 0 bases, with 14 bases between the two germline ends. The germline gives CDR1 DFQATT, CDR2 SNEGSKA (reference sequence). The CDR3 consists of 16 residues. Here the CDR3 reads CSAREDSITSNYGYTF. CDR3 DNA: TGCAGTGCTAGAGAGGACAGCATCACATCTAACTATGGCTACACCTTC.

This clonotype has only a few counts. This may arise from a read error, as a much more abundant clone is one base away. This rearrangement joins TRBV5-1 to TRBJ2-5; no definite D call. V lost 4 bases and J 2 bases, leaving 9 bases between the germline ends. The CDR3 covers 13 residues. Germline CDR1 is SGHRS and CDR2 is YFSETQ. CDR3 DNA sequence: TGCGCCAGCAGCGTGAACGGTCAAGAGACCCAGTACTTC. It codes for CASSVNGQETQYF.

In the case of this clonotype: At one end, the junction sequence differs from germline, possibly due to a read error. The chain is built from TRBV4-1 and TRBJ1-2, with TRBD1 matching 7 bases. Germline V lookup: CDR1 MGHRA, CDR2 YSYEKL. This CDR3 is built from 17 residues. CDR3 sequence (DNA): TGCGCCAACAGCCAAGCTCCCCCAGGGAAGGGGGCTAATGGCTACACCTTC. This gives the protein CANSQAPPGKGANGYTF.